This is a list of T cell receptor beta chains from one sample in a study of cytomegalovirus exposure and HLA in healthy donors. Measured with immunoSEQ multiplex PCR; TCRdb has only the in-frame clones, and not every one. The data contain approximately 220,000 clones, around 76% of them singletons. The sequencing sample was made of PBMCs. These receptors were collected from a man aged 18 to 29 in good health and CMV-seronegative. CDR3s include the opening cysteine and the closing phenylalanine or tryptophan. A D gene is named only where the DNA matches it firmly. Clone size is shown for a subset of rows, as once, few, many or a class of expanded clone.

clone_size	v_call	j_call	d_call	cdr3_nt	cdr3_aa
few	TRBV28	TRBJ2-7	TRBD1	TGTGCCTCCCGGACAGGGTACTACGAGCAGTACTTC	CASRTGYYEQYF
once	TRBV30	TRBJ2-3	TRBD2	TGTGCCTGGAGCGGACTAGCGCGTAGCACAGATACGCAGTATTTT	CAWSGLARSTDTQYF
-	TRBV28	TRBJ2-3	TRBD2	TGTGCCAGCAGGGCATGGGGGGGTAGTGGGTTCCCCACAGATACGCAGTATTTT	CASRAWGGSGFPTDTQYF
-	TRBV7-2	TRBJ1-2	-	TGTGCCAGCAGCTTAGGGACATCAGGCGGCTACACCTTC	CASSLGTSGGYTF
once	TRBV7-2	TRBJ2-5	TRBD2	TGTGCCAGCAGCCTCGGACTAGCGGGGTTCCTTCAAGAGACCCAGTACTTC	CASSLGLAGFLQETQYF
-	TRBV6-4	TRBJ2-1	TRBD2	TGTGCCAGCAGTGACTCGGTCTTGTTCCTAGCGGGAGGGGACAATGAGCAGTTCTTC	CASSDSVLFLAGGDNEQFF
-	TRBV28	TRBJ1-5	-	TGTGCCAGCAGCCAAATTTCGGGAGGGAATCAGCCCCAGCATTTT	CASSQISGGNQPQHF
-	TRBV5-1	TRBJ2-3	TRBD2	TGCGCCAGCAGCTTGGCTCTAGCGGGAGCAGGGGATACGCAGTATTTT	CASSLALAGAGDTQYF
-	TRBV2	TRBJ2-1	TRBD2	TGTGCCAGCAGTGATGTGGGACTAGGCAATGAGCAGTTCTTC	CASSDVGLGNEQFF
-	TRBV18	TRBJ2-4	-	TGTGCCAGCTCATCATACGGGGAGTTGGGCAAAAACATTCAGTACTTC	CASSSYGELGKNIQYF
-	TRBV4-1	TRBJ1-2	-	TGCGCCAGCAGCCCCTACGCGGGGTCTAACTATGGCTACACCTTC	CASSPYAGSNYGYTF
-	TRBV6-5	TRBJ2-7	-	TGTGCCAGCAGTTACAAAGGCGGCGGCCACGAGCAGTACTTC	CASSYKGGGHEQYF
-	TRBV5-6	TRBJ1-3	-	TGTGCCAGCAGCTTGGACAGTTTTGCTGGAAACACCATATATTTT	CASSLDSFAGNTIYF
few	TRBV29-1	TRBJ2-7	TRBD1	TGCAGCGTTGAGGGGGACAGAGTCCGCGAGCAGTACTTC	CSVEGDRVREQYF
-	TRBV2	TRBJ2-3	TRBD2	TGTGCCAGCACTAGCGGGGTCACAGATACGCAGTATTTT	CASTSGVTDTQYF
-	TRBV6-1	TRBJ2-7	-	TGTGCCAGCAGTCTTGAGCGAAGGCACGAGCAGTACTTC	CASSLERRHEQYF
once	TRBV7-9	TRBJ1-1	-	TGTGCCAGCAGCTTATTTAGTGCTGAAGCTTTCTTT	CASSLFSAEAFF
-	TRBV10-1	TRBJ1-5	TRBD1	TGCGCCACCCGAATCACTGACAGGGGGCGCCGCCAGCCCCAGCATTTT	CATRITDRGRRQPQHF
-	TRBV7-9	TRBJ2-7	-	TGTGCCAGCAGCCCCAAGCTAGGAGACTACGAGCAGTACTTC	CASSPKLGDYEQYF
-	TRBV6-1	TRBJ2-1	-	TGTGCCAGCAGTGAGACTAGATTCTCCTACAATGAGCAGTTCTTC	CASSETRFSYNEQFF
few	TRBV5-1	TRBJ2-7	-	TGCGCCGGCGAGAAGAACCGGCGGGATATCCACGAGCAGTACTTC	CAGEKNRRDIHEQYF
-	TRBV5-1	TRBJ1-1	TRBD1	TGCGCCAGCAGCTTGACCTGGGACAGGGTGAACACTGAAGCTTTCTTT	CASSLTWDRVNTEAFF
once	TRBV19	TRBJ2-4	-	TGTGCCAGTAGTATAGTCCCGGGACACACTCAGTACTTC	CASSIVPGHTQYF
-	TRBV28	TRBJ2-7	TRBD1	TGTGCCAGCAGTGTACCGGGACAGGGGGCCTACGAGCAGTACTTC	CASSVPGQGAYEQYF
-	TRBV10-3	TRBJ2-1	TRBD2	TGTGCCATCAACTTGGGACTAGCGGGAGGGATTGGTGAGCAGTTCTTC	CAINLGLAGGIGEQFF
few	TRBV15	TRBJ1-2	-	TGTGCCACCAGCAGAGGCACAGAGAATGGCTACACCTTC	CATSRGTENGYTF
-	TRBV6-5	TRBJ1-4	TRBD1	TGTGCCAGCAGTTGGGACAGGCGCGGCGAAAAACTGTTTTTT	CASSWDRRGEKLFF
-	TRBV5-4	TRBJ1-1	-	TGTGCCAGCAGCTTGACAGGGTTGGACACTGAAGCTTTCTTT	CASSLTGLDTEAFF
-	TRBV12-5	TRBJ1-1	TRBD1	TGTGCTAGTGGTTTGCCCTCGGGACAGCTCACCACTGAAGCTTTCTTT	CASGLPSGQLTTEAFF
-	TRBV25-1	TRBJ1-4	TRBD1	TGTGCCAGCAGTTCCCGGGACAGTAATGAAAAACTGTTTTTT	CASSSRDSNEKLFF
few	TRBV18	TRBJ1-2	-	TGTGCCAGCTCACCACCTGGGCAGAGCCACTATGGCTACACCTTC	CASSPPGQSHYGYTF
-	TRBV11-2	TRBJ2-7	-	TGTGCCAGCAGCTCTCCCCGCCTGTCGCGGGGACACGAGCAGTACTTC	CASSSPRLSRGHEQYF
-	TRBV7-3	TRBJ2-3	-	TGTGCCAGCAGCCCTAGCGCCCTGGATACGCAGTATTTT	CASSPSALDTQYF
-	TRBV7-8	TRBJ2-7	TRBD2	TGTGCCAGCAGTTTCCTTGGAGCGGGAGGGTACGACGAGCAGTACTTC	CASSFLGAGGYDEQYF
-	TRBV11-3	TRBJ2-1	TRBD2	TGTGCCAGCAGCGAAGGGGGGGGACTAGCGAGCAATGAGCAGTTCTTC	CASSEGGGLASNEQFF
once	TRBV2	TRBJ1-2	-	TGTGCCAGCAGTGTACAGGGCGACTATGGCTACACCTTC	CASSVQGDYGYTF
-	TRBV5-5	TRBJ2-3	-	TGTGCCAGCAACGTAGTCGCAGATACGCAGTATTTT	CASNVVADTQYF
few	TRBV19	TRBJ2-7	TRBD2	TGTGCCAGTAGTCTCGGGGGGTCCTCACCCAACGAGCAGTACTTC	CASSLGGSSPNEQYF
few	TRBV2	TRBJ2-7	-	TGTGCCAGCAGTGCTCAGTCCAACTCCTACGAGCAGTACTTC	CASSAQSNSYEQYF
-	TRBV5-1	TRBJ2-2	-	TGCGCCAGCACCTGGCGGGAGAACACCGGGGAGCTGTTTTTT	CASTWRENTGELFF
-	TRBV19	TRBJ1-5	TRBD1	TGTGCCAGCAAGGACAGGTCGTCCCAGCATTTT	CASKDRSSQHF
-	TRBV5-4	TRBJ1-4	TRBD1	TGTGCCACCCACCCAGGGGGGACAGGGCGAGTTGAAAAACTGTTTTTT	CATHPGGTGRVEKLFF
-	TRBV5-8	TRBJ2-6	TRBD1	TGTGCCAGCAGCTTCCCGAGGGGGCCTCGCTCTGGGGCCAACGTCCTGACTTTC	CASSFPRGPRSGANVLTF
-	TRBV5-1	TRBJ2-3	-	TGCGCCAGCAGCTTGGATGGACAGAAGGATACGCAGTATTTT	CASSLDGQKDTQYF
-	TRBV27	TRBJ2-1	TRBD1	TGTGCCAGCAGTTTAATCCCGGGACAGGGATTAGATGAGCAGTTCTTC	CASSLIPGQGLDEQFF
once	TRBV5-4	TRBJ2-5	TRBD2	TGTGCCAGCAGCTTTCTAGCGGGAGGACAAGAGACCCAGTACTTC	CASSFLAGGQETQYF
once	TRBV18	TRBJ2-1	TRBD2	TGTGCCAGCTCACCCGGACTAGCGGCTAGTAACAATGAGCAGTTCTTC	CASSPGLAASNNEQFF
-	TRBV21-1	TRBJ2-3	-	TGTGCCAGCAGCCCCGAGGCAAACCCACTCGGCACAGATACGCAGTATTTT	CASSPEANPLGTDTQYF
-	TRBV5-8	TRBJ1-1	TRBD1	TGTGCCAGCAGCCCCGTGGGACAGGGGAACACTGAAGCTTTCTTT	CASSPVGQGNTEAFF
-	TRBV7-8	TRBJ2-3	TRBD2	TGTGCCAGCAGCTTAGCGCCGGTGGCGACTAGCGAGCGCCTCACAGATACGCAGTATTTT	CASSLAPVATSERLTDTQYF
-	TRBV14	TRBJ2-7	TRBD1	TGTGCCAGCAGCCCAACAGGGGGGTACGAGCAGTACTTC	CASSPTGGYEQYF